This TCR beta chain was observed in a study of CD8 T cells in ankylosing spondylitis. The table lists this clonotype with a few counts. Per germline, CDR1 SQVTM and CDR2 ANQGSEA. CDR3 size: 13 residues. Trimming removed 3 bases from V and 5 bases from J, with 11 bases in between. TCRdb called the 5' RACE reads again in MiXCR, with one record for every CDR3 protein. The table records 35,000 or so distinct CDR3 sequences, 16% of them present only once. The receptor comes from a male donor with ankylosing spondylitis or in good health (not recorded which). Sample: blood. The J gene is TRBJ2-1, the V gene TRBV29-1, with D possibly being TRBD2 (5 bases). CDR3 nucleotide sequence: TGCAGCGTTGATTGGTACGGGAACAATGAGCAGTTCTTC. Translation gives CSVDWYGNNEQFF.